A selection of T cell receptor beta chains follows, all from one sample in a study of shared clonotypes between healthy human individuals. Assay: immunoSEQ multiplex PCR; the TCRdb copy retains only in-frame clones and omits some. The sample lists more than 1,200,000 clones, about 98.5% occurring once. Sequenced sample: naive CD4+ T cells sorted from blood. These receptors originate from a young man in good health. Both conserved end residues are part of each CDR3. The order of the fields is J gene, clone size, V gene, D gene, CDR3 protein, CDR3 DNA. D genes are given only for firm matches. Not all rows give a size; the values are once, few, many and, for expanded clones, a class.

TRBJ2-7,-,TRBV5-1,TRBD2,CASSLELGGLSGRASSYEQYF,TGCGCCAGCAGCTTGGAATTGGGGGGGCTGAGCGGGAGAGCATCCTCCTACGAGCAGTACTTC
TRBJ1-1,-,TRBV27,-,CASSRRNTEAFF,TGTGCCAGCAGCCGGAGGAACACTGAAGCTTTCTTT
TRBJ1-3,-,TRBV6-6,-,CAALGPSGNTIYF,TGTGCCGCACTGGGGCCTAGTGGAAACACCATATATTTT
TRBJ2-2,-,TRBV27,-,CASTQGGGELFF,TGTGCCAGCACCCAGGGGGGCGGGGAGCTGTTTTTT
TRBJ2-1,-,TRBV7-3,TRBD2,CASSLGLAEYNEQFF,TGTGCCAGCAGCTTAGGACTAGCGGAATACAATGAGCAGTTCTTC
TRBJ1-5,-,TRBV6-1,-,CASSERRERNSNQPQHF,TGTGCCAGCAGTGAACGCAGGGAGAGGAATAGCAATCAGCCCCAGCATTTT
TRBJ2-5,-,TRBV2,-,CASSEGETQYF,TGTGCCAGCAGTGAAGGGGAGACCCAGTACTTC
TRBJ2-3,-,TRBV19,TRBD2,CASSYLAGAYPDTQYF,TGTGCCAGTAGTTACCTAGCGGGAGCATACCCAGATACGCAGTATTTT
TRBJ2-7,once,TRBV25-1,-,CASTDLFAEQYF,TGTGCCAGCACTGATCTCTTTGCCGAGCAGTACTTC
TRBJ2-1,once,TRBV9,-,CASSVASYVDNEQFF,TGTGCCAGCAGCGTAGCTAGCTACGTAGACAATGAGCAGTTCTTC
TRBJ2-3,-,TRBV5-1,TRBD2,CASSSGGTTRTDTQYF,TGCGCCAGCAGCTCGGGGGGGACAACCCGCACAGATACGCAGTATTTT
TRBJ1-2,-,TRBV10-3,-,CAISESFQGYNYGYTF,TGTGCCATCAGTGAGTCGTTTCAGGGTTACAACTATGGCTACACCTTC
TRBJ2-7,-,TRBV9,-,CASSAGQQYEQYF,TGTGCCAGCAGCGCTGGACAGCAGTACGAGCAGTACTTC
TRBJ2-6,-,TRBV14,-,CASSARENSGANVLTF,TGTGCCAGCAGCGCCAGGGAAAACTCTGGGGCCAACGTCCTGACTTTC
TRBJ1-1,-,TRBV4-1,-,CASSQELGFPAFF,TGCGCCAGCAGCCAAGAGCTGGGGTTTCCAGCTTTCTTT
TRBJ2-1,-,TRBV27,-,CASSFKRDKQFF,TGTGCCAGCAGTTTTAAGCGGGACAAGCAGTTCTTC
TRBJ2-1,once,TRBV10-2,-,CASSNVRDSQFF,TGCGCCAGCAGTAATGTCCGGGACTCGCAGTTCTTC
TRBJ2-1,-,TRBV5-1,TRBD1,CASSADRVSEQFF,TGCGCCAGCAGTGCGGACAGGGTTTCTGAGCAGTTCTTC
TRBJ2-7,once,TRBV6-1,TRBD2,CASSEQLAGALSYEQYF,TGTGCCAGCAGTGAACAACTAGCGGGAGCCCTATCCTACGAGCAGTACTTC
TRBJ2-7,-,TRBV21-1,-,CARTSGRAPYEQYF,TGTGCCAGGACTAGCGGGAGAGCCCCCTACGAGCAGTACTTC
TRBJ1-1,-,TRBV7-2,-,CASSLRGPGMNTEAFF,TGTGCCAGCAGCCTACGAGGGCCAGGCATGAACACTGAAGCTTTCTTT
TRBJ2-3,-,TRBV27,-,CASSLFYGYKTSTDTQYF,TGTGCCAGCAGTCTCTTTTACGGGTATAAGACTAGCACAGATACGCAGTATTTT
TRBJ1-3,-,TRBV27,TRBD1,CASRGQGRNTIYF,TGTGCCAGCCGGGGACAGGGCAGAAACACCATATATTTT
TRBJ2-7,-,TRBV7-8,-,CASSFQGYGPSYEQYF,TGTGCCAGCAGCTTCCAGGGCTACGGACCGAGCTACGAGCAGTACTTC
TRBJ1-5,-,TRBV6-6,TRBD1,CASRKGQGSQPQHF,TGTGCCAGCAGAAAAGGACAGGGAAGTCAGCCCCAGCATTTT
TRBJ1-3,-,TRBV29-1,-,CSVVPGSGNTIYF,TGCAGCGTCGTTCCGGGCTCCGGAAACACCATATATTTT
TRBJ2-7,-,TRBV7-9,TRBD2,CASSWAGVRYEQYF,TGTGCCAGCAGCTGGGCGGGGGTACGGTACGAGCAGTACTTC
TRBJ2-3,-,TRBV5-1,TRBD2,CASSSGLAGGASSTDTQYF,TGCGCCAGCAGCTCGGGACTAGCGGGAGGAGCCTCTAGCACAGATACGCAGTATTTT
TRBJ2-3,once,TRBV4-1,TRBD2,CASSQVGLAGALNTDTQYF,TGCGCCAGCAGCCAAGTAGGTCTAGCGGGAGCCCTGAACACAGATACGCAGTATTTT
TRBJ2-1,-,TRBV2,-,CASSGDALGQFF,TGTGCCAGCAGTGGGGACGCACTCGGGCAGTTCTTC
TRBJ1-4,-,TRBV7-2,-,CASSSNGISNEKLFF,TGTGCCAGCAGCTCCAACGGGATTTCGAATGAAAAACTGTTTTTT
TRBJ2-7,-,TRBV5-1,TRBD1,CASSIDRESREQYF,TGCGCCAGCAGCATCGACAGGGAGTCTAGGGAGCAGTACTTC
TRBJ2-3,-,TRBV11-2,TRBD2,CASSLGASGSGTDTQYF,TGTGCCAGCAGCTTAGGGGCTAGCGGGAGTGGCACAGATACGCAGTATTTT
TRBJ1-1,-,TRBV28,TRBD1,CASSLRGGMGAGEAFF,TGTGCCAGCAGTCTCCGAGGGGGCATGGGCGCTGGTGAAGCTTTCTTT
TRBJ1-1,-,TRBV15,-,CATSRPQGYTEAFF,TGTGCCACCAGCAGACCTCAGGGGTATACTGAAGCTTTCTTT
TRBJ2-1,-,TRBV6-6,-,CASSRTDNEQFF,TGTGCCAGCAGTCGAACGGACAATGAGCAGTTCTTC
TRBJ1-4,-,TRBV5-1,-,CASSHPSEKLFF,TGCGCCAGCAGCCACCCGTCTGAAAAACTGTTTTTT